What follows are 27 T cell receptor beta chains derived from one specimen sequenced in a study of T cells in localized non-small cell lung cancer. Method: immunoSEQ multiplex PCR; TCRdb's copy keeps in-frame clones and lacks some. Found here are roughly 48,000 clones, around 82% of them singletons; the top ten hold about 4.5%. Source: PBMCs, taken before any cancer treatment. The receptors shown here come from a woman aged 35 to 75 with stage II lung adenocarcinoma.

This rearrangement joins TRBV7-9 to TRBJ1-1; possibly TRBD1 for D (5 bases). The V gene's germline CDR1 is SEHNR and CDR2 FQNEAQ (reference sequence). This CDR3 comprises 14 residues. Trimming shortened V by 1 base and J by 1 base, and 7 bases separated the two germline ends. CDR3 nucleotide sequence: TGTGCCAGCAGCTTAGTAGGGGAGAACACTGAAGCTTTCTTT. Amino acids: CASSLVGENTEAFF.

The chain combines TRBV19 with TRBJ1-5, with D possibly being TRBD1 (5 bases). This CDR3 contains 13 residues. V was cut by 8 bases and J by 2 bases, with 10 bases left in between. CDR1 is LNHDA, CDR2 SQIVND, per germline (reference sequence). CDR3 in amino acids: CASGGTGNQPQHF. CDR3 nucleotide sequence: TGTGCCAGTGGGGGGACGGGCAATCAGCCCCAGCATTTT.

The chain has TRBV6-1 and TRBJ1-1; D gene ambiguous. Trimming cost V 2 bases and J 7 bases, with 8 bases left between them. The CDR3 is made up of 12 amino acids. The germline CDR1 and CDR2 sequences are MNHNS and SASEGT. CDR3 region: CASSETQYEAFF. CDR3 coding DNA: TGTGCCAGCAGTGAAACTCAGTATGAAGCTTTCTTT.

The V call is TRBV5-8, the J call TRBJ1-6; perhaps TRBD1 as D (6 bases). Germline V gene data show CDR1 as SGHTS and CDR2 as YDEGEE. The CDR3 contains 13 residues. V was pared by 4 bases and J by 10 bases, with 12 bases between. In DNA, the CDR3 is TGTGCCAGCAGCAATAGGACAGAATCACCCCTCCACTTT. Protein product: CASSNRTESPLHF.

V usage is TRBV7-2 and J usage is TRBJ1-6; D possibly corresponds to TRBD1 (6 bases). The CDR3 has 15 amino acids. Germline V gene data show CDR1 as SGHTA and CDR2 as FQGNSA. V was trimmed by 1 base and J by 7 bases, leaving 11 bases between them. CDR3 in amino acids: CASSLEWGGNSPLHF. CDR3 sequence (DNA): TGTGCCAGCAGCTTAGAATGGGGGGGCAATTCACCCCTCCACTTT.

This chain joins TRBV7-3 and TRBJ2-1; the match to TRBD1 covers 9 bases. Germline CDR1 is SGHTA and CDR2 is FQGTGA. The CDR3 runs to 18 residues. Trimming took 1 base from V and 2 from J; bases not matched to a gene: 9. CDR3 protein: CASSLKPPGQGTYNEQFF. CDR3 nucleotides: TGTGCCAGCAGCTTAAAGCCCCCGGGACAGGGTACCTACAATGAGCAGTTCTTC.

The chain employs TRBV9 and TRBJ1-1; TRBD1 is a possible D gene (6 bases). V was trimmed by 0 bases and J by 4 bases, leaving 10 bases between them. Germline lookup yields CDR1 SGDLS and CDR2 YYNGEE. CDR3 length: 14 residues. In DNA, the CDR3 is TGTGCCAGCAGCGTAGGAGGGGGGGCCACTGAAGCTTTCTTT. Amino acid sequence: CASSVGGGATEAFF.

V usage is TRBV6-5 and J usage is TRBJ2-6; TRBD1 matches 8 bases. Germline CDR1 reads MNHEY; CDR2 reads SVGAGI. The CDR3 runs 15 residues. V lost 6 bases, J lost 2 bases, and 3 bases stayed unmatched. The CDR3 spells CASRDRGPGANVLTF. The CDR3 DNA reads TGTGCCAGCAGAGACAGGGGTCCTGGGGCCAACGTCCTGACTTTC.

The V and J genes are TRBV5-1 and TRBJ1-2; a possible D gene is TRBD1 (5 bases). Germline V gene sequence: CDR1 SGHRS, CDR2 YFSETQ. The V end was cut by 7 bases, the J end by 8 bases, with 24 bases between. The CDR3 loop spans 15 amino acids. CDR3 region: CASAQGSPASLGYTF. Here the CDR3 DNA reads TGCGCCAGCGCCCAGGGCAGTCCAGCGAGTCTAGGCTACACCTTC.

This chain connects TRBV19 to TRBJ2-2, with D uncertain. The V and J ends lost 4 bases and 1 base respectively, with 4 bases between them. There are 13 residues in the CDR3. CDR1 LNHDA and CDR2 SQIVND come from the germline V gene (reference sequence). The CDR3 DNA is TGTGCCAGTAGTAACAGGAACACCGGGGAGCTGTTTTTT. It specifies CASSNRNTGELFF.

This chain links TRBV11-2 with TRBJ2-3, with D perhaps assigned TRBD1 or TRBD2 (5 bases each). Trimming cost V 4 bases and J 2 bases, with 16 bases left between them. The CDR3 is made up of 16 amino acids. Germline V CDR1 and CDR2: SGHAT, FQNNGV. The chain's CDR3 is CASSYDRLFSTDTQYF. The CDR3 coding sequence is TGTGCCAGCAGCTACGACAGACTATTTTCCACAGATACGCAGTATTTT. The full variable domain, in which reference TRBV11-2 and TRBJ2-3 provide the parts outside the CDR3, is EAGVAQSPRYKIIEKRQSVAFWCNPISGHATLYWYQQILGQGPKLLIQFQNNGVVDDSQLPKDRFSAERLKGVDSTLKIQPAKLEDSAVYLCASSYDRLFSTDTQYFGPGTRLTVL.

This CDR3 is CSVEVRSAMNGYTF. DNA of the CDR3: TGCAGCGTTGAGGTACGGTCGGCAATGAATGGCTACACCTTC. J is TRBJ1-2 and V is TRBV29-1; D uncertain. Trimming stripped 3 bases from V and 6 bases from J, with 17 bases between. The CDR3 is 14 residues long. Germline loops: CDR1 SQVTM, CDR2 ANQGSEA.

This clone has only a few counts. The chain combines TRBV13 with TRBJ2-3, with D uncertain. This CDR3 has 14 amino acids. Per germline, CDR1 PRHDT and CDR2 FYEKMQ (reference sequence). V dropped 5 bases and J dropped 5 bases, with 14 bases sitting between them. CDR3 bases: TGTGCCAGCAGCCCTCGTGACTGGAAAGATACGCAGTATTTT. This gives the protein CASSPRDWKDTQYF. Drawing the rest from reference TRBV13 and TRBJ2-3, the complete variable domain is AAGVIQSPRHLIKEKRETATLKCYPIPRHDTVYWYQQGPGQDPQFLISFYEKMQSDKGSIPDRFSAQQFSDYHSELNMSSLELGDSALYFCASSPRDWKDTQYFGPGTRLTVL.

V usage is TRBV4-3 and J usage is TRBJ2-7; TRBD1 matches 10 bases. J gave up 3 bases and V 0 bases, and 5 bases lay outside the gene matches. From germline, CDR1 is LGHNA and CDR2 YSLEER. The CDR3 has 16 residues. This chain's CDR3 is CASSQDRGTGDYEQYF. The DNA of the CDR3 is TGCGCCAGCAGCCAAGACCGCGGGACAGGGGACTACGAGCAGTACTTC.

On this clone itself: Compared with germline, one end of the junction differs, possibly owing to a read error. The rearrangement links TRBV6-6 to TRBJ1-4, with D hard to call. Germline V gene sequence: CDR1 MNHNY, CDR2 SVGAGI (reference sequence). The length of the CDR3 is 13 residues. The CDR3 DNA sequence: TGTGCCGGCAGGCAAGCAACTAATGAAAAACTGTTTTTT. It translates to CAGRQATNEKLFF.

The V and J genes are TRBV7-2 and TRBJ1-4; 10 bases line up with TRBD1. The ends lost 2 bases at V and 2 bases at J; junction bases unmatched: 5. There are 17 residues in the CDR3. Germline V gene data show CDR1 as SGHTA and CDR2 as FQGNSA. The CDR3 region has the DNA TGTGCCAGCAGCTTAATTGGGACAGGGGCGACTAATGAAAAACTGTTTTTT. Amino acid sequence: CASSLIGTGATNEKLFF.

Here the CDR3 reads CASSVAGTATNYGYTF. The CDR3 DNA reads as TGTGCCAGCAGCGTAGCCGGGACAGCCACTAACTATGGCTACACCTTC. This rearrangement joins TRBV9 to TRBJ1-2; 7 bases fit TRBD1. Germline V gene sequence: CDR1 SGDLS, CDR2 YYNGEE. The CDR3 has 16 amino acids. The V and J ends lost 0 bases and 0 bases, in that order; junction bases with no gene match: 5.

The J gene is TRBJ1-6, the V gene TRBV19, with D hard to call. This CDR3 comprises 15 residues. CDR1 LNHDA and CDR2 SQIVND come from the germline V gene (reference sequence). Trimming removed 2 bases from V and 2 bases from J, with 7 bases in between. In DNA form, the CDR3 reads TGTGCCAGTAGTATATCCGTGACCTATAATTCACCCCTCCACTTT. Its protein product is CASSISVTYNSPLHF.

The J gene is TRBJ2-7, the V gene TRBV5-1; 8 bases are shared with TRBD1. The CDR3 spans 17 residues. Germline V gives CDR1 SGHRS, CDR2 YFSETQ. V lost 3 bases and J lost 2; bases outside the gene matches: 13. CDR3 sequence (DNA): TGCGCCAGCAGCTCGACAGGGGCAGACACGGGGGCCTACGAGCAGTACTTC. Its translation: CASSSTGADTGAYEQYF.

A few counts support this clone. This chain connects TRBV7-2 to TRBJ1-1; D uncertain. V lost 2 bases and J 5 bases, leaving 6 bases between the germline ends. Germline CDR1 is SGHTA and CDR2 is FQGNSA. This CDR3 has 12 amino acids. This chain's CDR3 is CASSLRRTEAFF. The CDR3 coding sequence is TGTGCCAGCAGCTTAAGGCGAACTGAAGCTTTCTTT. Supplemented by reference TRBV7-2 and TRBJ1-1, the full variable domain reads GAGVSQSPSNKVTEKGKDVELRCDPISGHTALYWYRQSLGQGLEFLIYFQGNSAPDKSGLPSDRFSAERTGGSVSTLTIQRTQQEDSAVYLCASSLRRTEAFFGQGTRLTVV.

The sample holds many counts of this clone. This chain joins TRBV6-5 and TRBJ1-2; D remains unclear. This CDR3 has 13 amino acids. Trimming took 0 bases from V and 6 from J, leaving 8 bases between them. CDR1 is MNHEY and CDR2 is SVGAGI in the germline V gene. The CDR3 spells CASSYSDVDGYTF. CDR3 nucleotides: TGTGCCAGCAGTTACTCGGATGTTGATGGCTACACCTTC.

This rearrangement joins TRBV19 to TRBJ2-3; D is uncertain. CDR1 is LNHDA and CDR2 is SQIVND in the germline V gene (reference sequence). The CDR3 runs 15 residues. The V end was cut by 0 bases, the J end by 1 base, with 8 bases between. In DNA, the CDR3 is TGTGCCAGTAGTATAGAAGTGAGTGGCACAGATACGCAGTATTTT. The encoded protein is CASSIEVSGTDTQYF.

The CDR3: CASSFGQGAHNEQFF. The CDR3 nucleotides read TGTGCCAGCAGCTTCGGACAGGGGGCCCACAATGAGCAGTTCTTC. This sequence joins TRBV11-3 and TRBJ2-1, with 11 bases fitting TRBD1. Looked up from germline, CDR1 is SGHNT and CDR2 is YENEEA. Unmatched junction bases numbered 3, after V lost 3 bases and J lost 5 bases. This CDR3 spans 15 amino acids.

The rearrangement links TRBV7-6 to TRBJ1-1, with D unresolved. This CDR3 has 14 residues. CDR1 is SGHVS and CDR2 is FNYEAQ in the germline V gene. Between the trimmed V and J ends, which lost 2 bases and 2 bases, there was a span of 9 bases. This chain's CDR3 is CASSLPLGNTEAFF. The CDR3 DNA sequence: TGTGCCAGCAGCTTACCCCTGGGAAACACTGAAGCTTTCTTT.

The chain links TRBV5-6 to TRBJ1-5, with D maybe TRBD1 (5 bases). The CDR3 is 15 amino acids. Germline CDR1 and CDR2: SGHDT and YYEEEE. Trimming shortened V by 4 bases and J by 6 bases, and 17 bases separated the two germline ends. The CDR3 nucleotides read TGTGCCAGCAGCCGGGGGGGTGTGTTAGTTCAGCCCCAGCATTTT. Translated: CASSRGGVLVQPQHF.

The gene calls are TRBV30 and TRBJ1-1; no clear D gene. The CDR3 runs to 13 residues. Germline V CDR1 and CDR2: GTSNPN, SVGIG (reference sequence). V was shortened by 1 base and J by 0 bases, with 6 bases between the two germline ends. CDR3 DNA sequence: TGTGCCTGGAGTGGCATCATGAACACTGAAGCTTTCTTT. It yields the protein CAWSGIMNTEAFF.

V and J are TRBV30 and TRBJ2-3, with 7 bases aligning to TRBD2. The ends lost 3 bases at V and 1 base at J; junction bases unmatched: 4. Germline loops: CDR1 GTSNPN, CDR2 SVGIG (reference sequence). The CDR3 loop spans 14 amino acids. This CDR3 reads CAWRGGDRTDTQYF. The CDR3 DNA reads TGTGCCTGGAGGGGAGGGGACCGCACAGATACGCAGTATTTT.